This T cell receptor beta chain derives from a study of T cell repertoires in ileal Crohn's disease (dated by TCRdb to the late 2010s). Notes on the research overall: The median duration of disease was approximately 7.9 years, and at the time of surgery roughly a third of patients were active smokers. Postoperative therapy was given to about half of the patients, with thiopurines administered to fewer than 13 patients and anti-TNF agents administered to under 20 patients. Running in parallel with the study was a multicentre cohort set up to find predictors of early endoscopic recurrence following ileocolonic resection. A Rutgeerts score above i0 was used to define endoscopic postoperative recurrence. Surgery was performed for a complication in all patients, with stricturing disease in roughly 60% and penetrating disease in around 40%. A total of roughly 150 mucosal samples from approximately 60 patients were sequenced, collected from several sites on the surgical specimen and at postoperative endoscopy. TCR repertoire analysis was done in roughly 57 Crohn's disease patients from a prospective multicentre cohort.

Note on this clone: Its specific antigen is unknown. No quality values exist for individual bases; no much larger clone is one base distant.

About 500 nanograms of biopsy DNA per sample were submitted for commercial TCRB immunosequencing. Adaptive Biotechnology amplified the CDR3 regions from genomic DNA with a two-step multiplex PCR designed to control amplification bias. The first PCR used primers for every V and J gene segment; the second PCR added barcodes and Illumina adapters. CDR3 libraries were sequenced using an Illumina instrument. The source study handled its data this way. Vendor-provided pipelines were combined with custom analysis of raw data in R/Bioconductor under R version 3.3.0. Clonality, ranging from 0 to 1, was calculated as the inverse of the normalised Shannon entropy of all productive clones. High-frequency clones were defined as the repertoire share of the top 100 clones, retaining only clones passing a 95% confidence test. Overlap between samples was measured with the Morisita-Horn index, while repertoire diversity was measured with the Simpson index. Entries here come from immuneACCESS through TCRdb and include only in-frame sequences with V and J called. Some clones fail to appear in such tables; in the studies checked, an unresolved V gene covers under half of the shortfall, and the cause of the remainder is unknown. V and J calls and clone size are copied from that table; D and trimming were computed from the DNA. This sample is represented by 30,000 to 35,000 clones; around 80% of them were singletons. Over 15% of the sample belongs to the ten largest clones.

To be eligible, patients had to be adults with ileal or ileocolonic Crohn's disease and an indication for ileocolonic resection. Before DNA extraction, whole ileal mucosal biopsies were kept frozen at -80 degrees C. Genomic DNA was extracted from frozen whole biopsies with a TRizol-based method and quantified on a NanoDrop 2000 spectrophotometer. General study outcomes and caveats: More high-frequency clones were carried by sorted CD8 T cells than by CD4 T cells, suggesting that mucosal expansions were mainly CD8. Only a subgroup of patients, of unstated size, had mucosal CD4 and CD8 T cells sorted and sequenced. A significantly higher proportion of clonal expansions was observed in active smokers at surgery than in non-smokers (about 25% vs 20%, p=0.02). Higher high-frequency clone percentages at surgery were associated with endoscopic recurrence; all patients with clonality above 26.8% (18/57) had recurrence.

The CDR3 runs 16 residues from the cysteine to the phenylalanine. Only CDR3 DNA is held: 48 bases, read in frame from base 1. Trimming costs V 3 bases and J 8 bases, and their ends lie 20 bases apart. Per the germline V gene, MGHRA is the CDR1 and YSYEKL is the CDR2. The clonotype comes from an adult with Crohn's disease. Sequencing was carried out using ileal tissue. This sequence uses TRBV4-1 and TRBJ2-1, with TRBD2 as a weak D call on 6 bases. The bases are TGCGCCAGCAGCCAGAGTACCGGGACTCCAAGACATGAGCAGTTCTTC. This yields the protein CASSQSTGTPRHEQFF.